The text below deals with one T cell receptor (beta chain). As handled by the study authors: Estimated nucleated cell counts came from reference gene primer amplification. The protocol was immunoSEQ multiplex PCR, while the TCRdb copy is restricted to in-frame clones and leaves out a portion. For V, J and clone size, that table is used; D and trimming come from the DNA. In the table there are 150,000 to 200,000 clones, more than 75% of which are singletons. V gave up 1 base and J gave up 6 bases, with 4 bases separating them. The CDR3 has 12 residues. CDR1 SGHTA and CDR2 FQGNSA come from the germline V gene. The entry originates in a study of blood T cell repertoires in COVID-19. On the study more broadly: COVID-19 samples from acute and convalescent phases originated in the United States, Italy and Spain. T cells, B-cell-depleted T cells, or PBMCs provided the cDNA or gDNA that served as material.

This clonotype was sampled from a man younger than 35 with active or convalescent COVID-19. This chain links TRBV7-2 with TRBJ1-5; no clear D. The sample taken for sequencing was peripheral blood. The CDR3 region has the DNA TGTGCCAGCAGCTTAGACAGTCAGCCCCAGCATTTT. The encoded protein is CASSLDSQPQHF.